The TCR beta chain described here comes from a study of cytomegalovirus exposure and HLA in healthy donors. Overall study findings and caveats: The study put 150 to 200 TCR beta chains on its list as cytomegalovirus-associated. Association of a missense DCLRE1C variant with TCR beta V- and J-gene trimming was reported in a later analysis. A later analysis associated 15,000 or so TCR beta sequences with HLA alleles at a 0.05 false discovery rate.

The donors (healthy individuals) were bone marrow donors. This PCR relied on a set of 60 Vbeta primers and 13 Jbeta primers. Only in-frame clones appear in the TCRdb table, and some are missing; sequencing was by immunoSEQ multiplex PCR. This sample has about 220,000 clones, with 80% to 85% found just once. V was pared by 1 base and J by 2 bases, with 0 bases of the junction left unmatched. Per the germline V gene, CDR1 is PRHDT and CDR2 is FYEKMQ (reference sequence). CDR3 length: 15 amino acids. Notes on this clone: What it recognizes is unknown.

Material: PBMCs. The chain links TRBV13 to TRBJ2-2; 8 bases line up with TRBD1. The sequence was collected from a boy aged 2 to 9 in good health and CMV-seronegative. The CDR3 coding sequence is TGTGCCAGCAGCTTAGCAGGGGGCAACACCGGGGAGCTGTTTTTT. This encodes CASSLAGGNTGELFF.